This entry lists 2 T cell receptor beta chains sequenced from one sample in a study of siplizumab effects on memory and regulatory T cells. Here immunoSEQ multiplex PCR was the method, and the copy in TCRdb shows in-frame clones only, minus some. Of some 110,000 clones in the sample, approximately 94% were seen once. The sample was CD4+ T cells sorted from blood. Source of these receptors: a human donor in good health.

J is TRBJ1-1 and V is TRBV6-1; D is uncertain. Germline V gives CDR1 MNHNS, CDR2 SASEGT. Trimming removed 1 base at V and 5 bases at J, with 11 bases between. CDR3 length: 14 amino acids. The CDR3 is CASSEDWGNTEAFF. DNA of the CDR3: TGTGCCAGCAGTGAAGATTGGGGAAATACTGAAGCTTTCTTT.

This chain uses TRBV29-1 with TRBJ1-2, with D possibly being TRBD1 (6 bases). The CDR3 totals 14 residues. From germline, CDR1 is SQVTM and CDR2 ANQGSEA. V was shortened by 6 bases and J by 4 bases, with 18 bases between the two germline ends. CDR3 nucleotide sequence: TGCAGCGTCCCGCAGGGGTTTAACATCTATGGCTACACCTTC. It encodes CSVPQGFNIYGYTF.